The 21 T cell receptor beta chains given below trace back to one sample, sequenced in a study of cytotoxic CD8 clonotypes in ibrutinib-treated CLL. Here immunoSEQ multiplex PCR was the method, and the copy in TCRdb shows in-frame clones only, minus some. The sample yields about 120,000 clones, about 58% seen once. The input for sequencing was PBMCs, taken after 24 months of ibrutinib treatment. These receptors originate from a human donor with chronic lymphocytic leukemia.

V and J are TRBV27 and TRBJ1-1; weak D call: TRBD1 (6 bases). Germline V CDR1 and CDR2: MNHEY, SMNVEV (reference sequence). The V end was cut by 4 bases, the J end by 1 base, with 10 bases between. The CDR3 length is 14 residues. Written as DNA, the CDR3 is TGTGCCAGCAGTTCCACAGGGAAGAACACTGAAGCTTTCTTT. Protein: CASSSTGKNTEAFF.

Notes on this clone: A single base separates this from a much larger clone, so it may be a read error. V and J are TRBV5-1 and TRBJ2-7; 10 bases line up with TRBD1. The V gene's germline CDR1 is SGHRS and CDR2 YFSETQ. The CDR3 runs to 13 residues. Trimming took 3 bases from V and 3 from J; bases not matched to a gene: 0. The CDR3 nucleotides are TGCGCCAGCAGCTGGACAGGGGGCTACGAGCAGTACTTC. Residues: CASSWTGGYEQYF. The full variable domain, rest sourced from reference TRBV5-1 and TRBJ2-7, is KAGVTQTPRYLIKTRGQQVTLSCSPISGHRSVSWYQQTPGQGLQFLFEYFSETQRNKGNFPGRFSGRQFSNSRSEMNVSTLELGDSALYLCASSWTGGYEQYFGPGTRLTVT.

The rearrangement joins TRBV18 to TRBJ2-1, with D hard to call. The CDR3 consists of 13 residues. V was clipped by 10 bases and J by 10 bases, with 20 bases between them. CDR1 and CDR2 (germline): KGHSH, LQKENI. CDR3 bases: TGTGCCACCACTACGTTAAGAGGTGGCGAGCAGTTCTTC. Protein product: CATTTLRGGEQFF.

V is TRBV7-3 and J is TRBJ2-1; 8 bases fit TRBD1. Looked up from germline, CDR1 is SGHTA and CDR2 is FQGTGA. This CDR3 spans 12 amino acids. V was clipped by 5 bases and J by 15 bases; unmatched bases: 9. The CDR3 DNA reads TGTGCCAGCAGCCCCGGGACAGGATTCATGTTCTTC. Translation: CASSPGTGFMFF.

This clone appeared a single time. The chain recombines TRBV29-1 with TRBJ1-4, with TRBD1 as a possible D gene (5 bases). V was pared by 4 bases and J by 4 bases, with 13 bases between. The CDR3 has 14 amino acids. Germline V CDR1 and CDR2: SQVTM, ANQGSEA. CDR3 DNA: TGCAGCGTTGGGGGACGGGCCAATAATGAAAAACTGTTTTTT. Translating it yields CSVGGRANNEKLFF.

V is TRBV7-9 and J is TRBJ1-6, with unresolved D. CDR3 length: 13 amino acids. Germline V lookup: CDR1 SEHNR, CDR2 FQNEAQ (reference sequence). Trimming stripped 5 bases from V and 11 bases from J, with 13 bases between. This CDR3 reads CASSPAGPTPLHF. The CDR3 region has the DNA TGTGCCAGCAGCCCTGCGGGCCCAACACCCCTCCACTTT.

V is TRBV27 and J is TRBJ1-2, with D unclear. The CDR3 is 13 residues long. V lost 4 bases and J lost 4, with 10 bases in between. CDR1 is MNHEY and CDR2 is SMNVEV in the germline V gene (reference sequence). The chain's CDR3 is CASSSRTGYGYTF. In DNA, the CDR3 is TGTGCCAGCAGTTCCCGGACCGGCTATGGCTACACCTTC.

This clone has only a few counts. The sample has other DNA sequences that encode this CDR3 too. The chain couples TRBV30 to TRBJ1-1; D not certain. Trimming stripped 3 bases from V and 1 base from J, with 9 bases between. The germline gives CDR1 GTSNPN, CDR2 SVGIG (reference sequence). This CDR3 comprises 13 residues. The CDR3 DNA sequence: TGTGCCTGGAGCCGAGGCGGGAACACTGAAGCTTTCTTT. This gives the protein CAWSRGGNTEAFF.

The CDR3 sequence is CASRNRLTSNQPQHF. The CDR3 coding sequence is TGTGCCAGCAGGAACCGGCTGACTAGCAATCAGCCCCAGCATTTT. J is TRBJ1-5 and V is TRBV5-6; D uncertain. The CDR3 length is 15 residues. In germline, CDR1 is SGHDT, CDR2 YYEEEE. Trimming shortened V by 5 bases and J by 0 bases, and 12 bases separated the two germline ends.

This rearrangement joins TRBV29-1 to TRBJ2-3; D not certain. Germline-derived CDR1 and CDR2 are SQVTM and ANQGSEA. V lost 0 bases and J lost 1, with 17 bases in between. The CDR3 loop spans 17 amino acids. For the CDR3, the DNA is TGCAGCGTTGAAGATCTTCATAAGCGTCCGCGCACAGATACGCAGTATTTT. It translates to CSVEDLHKRPRTDTQYF.

There are a few counts of this clone. The chain carries TRBV28 and TRBJ1-2; D is unclear. With 3 bases removed from V and 8 bases from J, the gap between germline ends came to 10 bases. Germline CDR1 and CDR2: MDHEN and SYDVKM. CDR3 length: 12 amino acids. CDR3 sequence: CASSFRGGGYTF. In DNA form, the CDR3 reads TGTGCCAGCAGTTTTCGGGGTGGCGGCTACACCTTC.

V gene TRBV7-3 combines with J gene TRBJ1-1; possibly TRBD1 for D (5 bases). CDR3 length: 14 residues. In germline, CDR1 is SGHTA, CDR2 FQGTGA. With 0 bases removed from V and 5 bases from J, the gap between germline ends came to 10 bases. Here the CDR3 DNA reads TGTGCCAGCAGCTTAACCGGGACGGGGACTGAAGCTTTCTTT. Translated, it gives CASSLTGTGTEAFF.

The chain joins TRBV30 to TRBJ1-1, with TRBD1 matching over 8 bases. CDR1 and CDR2 (germline): GTSNPN, SVGIG (reference sequence). This CDR3 region has 12 residues. Trimming removed 0 bases from V and 11 bases from J; junction bases left unmatched: 5. Written as DNA, the CDR3 is TGTGCCTGGAGTGTGGGGACAGGAGGGGCTTTCTTT. It translates to CAWSVGTGGAFF.

The gene calls are TRBV19 and TRBJ1-2; no clear D gene. The V gene's germline CDR1 is LNHDA and CDR2 SQIVND (reference sequence). This CDR3 is 13 amino acids long. V dropped 7 bases and J dropped 8 bases, with 17 bases sitting between them. CDR3 sequence: CASTIWEGDGYTF. In nucleotides, the CDR3 is TGTGCCAGTACCATCTGGGAGGGTGACGGCTACACCTTC.

The chain carries TRBV2 and TRBJ2-1; 11 nucleotides align to TRBD2. The V and J ends lost 5 bases and 5 bases, in that order; junction bases with no gene match: 5. The CDR3 length is 15 residues. Germline V gene sequence: CDR1 SNHLY, CDR2 FYNNEI. The CDR3 nucleotides read TGTGCCAGCAGTCCTAGCGGGGGGATCCACAATGAGCAGTTCTTC. Translating gives CASSPSGGIHNEQFF.

This clone was found a few times. This sequence joins TRBV7-8 and TRBJ1-2, with D perhaps matching TRBD1 (5 bases). The CDR3 is 16 amino acids. Germline CDR1 and CDR2: SGHVS and FQNEAQ. The V gene lost 4 bases and the J gene lost 2 bases, with 17 bases spanning the gap. CDR3 in amino acids: CASSSGGGGTNYGYTF. DNA of the CDR3: TGTGCCAGCAGCTCCGGCGGGGGGGGGACCAACTATGGCTACACCTTC.

This clone was seen a handful of times. The chain couples TRBV29-1 to TRBJ1-5; 9 bases align to TRBD1. V lost 4 bases, J lost 6 bases, and 1 base stayed unmatched. This CDR3 region has 12 residues. Germline CDR1 is SQVTM and CDR2 is ANQGSEA. In DNA form, the CDR3 reads TGCAGCGTTGGACAGGGGGTTCAGCCCCAGCATTTT. This codes for CSVGQGVQPQHF.

The V gene is TRBV9, the J gene TRBJ2-2; 9 bases fit TRBD1. J gave up 1 base and V 4 bases, and 5 bases lay outside the gene matches. This CDR3 region has 16 residues. CDR1 SGDLS and CDR2 YYNGEE come from the germline V gene. CDR3 protein: CASSPQDRGNTGELFF. CDR3 DNA sequence: TGTGCCAGCAGCCCGCAGGACAGGGGGAACACCGGGGAGCTGTTTTTT.

This chain links TRBV4-2 with TRBJ2-5, with D possibly TRBD1 on 5 matching bases. Trimming shortened V by 1 base and J by 4 bases, and 13 bases separated the two germline ends. CDR1 and CDR2 from the germline V gene are LGHNA and YNFKEQ. The CDR3 length is 15 residues. The CDR3 loop is CASSQGTMGRETQYF. As DNA, the CDR3 is TGTGCCAGCAGCCAAGGAACTATGGGGCGAGAGACCCAGTACTTC.

This chain joins TRBV25-1 and TRBJ1-3; possible D gene TRBD1, 6 bases. This CDR3 spans 17 amino acids. The ends were cut back, 6 bases at V and 4 bases at J, with 22 bases in the middle. Germline V CDR1 and CDR2: MGHDK, SYGVNS. In DNA form, the CDR3 reads TGTGCCAGCAGCCCAACCCGACCGGGACAAAGAGGAAACACCATATATTTT. Translation gives CASSPTRPGQRGNTIYF. Based on the CDR3 plus reference TRBV25-1 and TRBJ1-3, the full variable domain is EADIYQTPRYLVIGTGKKITLECSQTMGHDKMYWYQQDPGMELHLIHYSYGVNSTEKGDLSSESTVSRIRTEHFPLTLESARPSHTSQYLCASSPTRPGQRGNTIYFGEGSWLTVV.

The V gene is TRBV5-6, the J gene TRBJ2-2; the D gene could be TRBD1 or TRBD2 (7 bases each). The CDR3 extends over 15 amino acids. The ends were cut back, 5 bases at V and 4 bases at J, with 15 bases in the middle. Germline V gives CDR1 SGHDT, CDR2 YYEEEE. The CDR3 loop is CASRRQGGSTGELFF. For the CDR3, the DNA is TGTGCCAGCAGACGACAGGGAGGGAGCACCGGGGAGCTGTTTTTT.